The 20 T cell receptor beta chains given below trace back to one sample, sequenced in a study of response to subunit inactivated influenza vaccine. TCRdb used MiXCR to reprocess the RT-PCR reads, holding one entry per CDR3 protein. The sample records hundreds of thousands of distinct CDR3 sequences, around 11% being singletons. These data were also filed under a second study, of T cells expressing NK-cell markers. That paper states: UMIs were included in TCR beta cDNA generated by 5'RACE template switching.

Sample: PBMCs from blood, taken on the day of vaccination. The receptors stem from a man aged 50 to 60 who received an inactivated influenza vaccine.

The V gene is TRBV12-3 or TRBV12-4, the J gene TRBJ1-3; a possible D gene is TRBD1 (5 bases). V was clipped by 5 bases and J by 0 bases, with 14 bases between them. The CDR3 is 16 residues long. CDR3 region: CASSPRQRTSGNTIYF. CDR3 DNA: TGTGCCAGCAGTCCACGACAGAGGACCTCTGGAAACACCATATATTTT.

V usage is TRBV10-3 and J usage is TRBJ1-1, with D possibly being TRBD1 (6 bases). The CDR3 is 15 amino acids. The V and J ends lost 10 bases and 0 bases respectively, with 18 bases between them. The germline V gene encodes CDR1 ENHRY and CDR2 SYGVKD. As DNA, the CDR3 is TGTGCCACCCGAGATTGGGGGCCAATGAACACTGAAGCTTTCTTT. This gives the protein CATRDWGPMNTEAFF.

The chain is built from TRBV4-3 and TRBJ2-2; 7 bases are a match to TRBD2. Losses at the gene ends were 0 bases for V and 6 bases for J; bases not matched to a gene: 7. There are 16 residues in the CDR3. Looked up from germline, CDR1 is LGHNA and CDR2 is YSLEER. The CDR3, as DNA: TGCGCCAGCAGCCAAGATGACGGACTAGTGTCCGGGGAGCTGTTTTTT. Protein sequence: CASSQDDGLVSGELFF.

About this clonotype itself: A junction boundary mismatches the germline segment, possibly from a read error. This chain connects TRBV12-3 or TRBV12-4 to TRBJ2-2; tentative D call: TRBD1 (6 bases). The CDR3 totals 14 residues. CDR3 sequence reads: CASSPTGSPGELFF. CDR3 bases: TGTGCCAGCAGTCCCACAGGGTCCCCCGGAGAGCTGTTTTTT.

This clonotype was counted only a few times. The chain is built from TRBV20-1 and TRBJ2-3; a weak D match, TRBD2 (6 bases). CDR1 is DFQATT, CDR2 SNEGSKA, per germline (reference sequence). This CDR3 has 14 amino acids. Between the trimmed V and J ends, which lost 0 bases and 4 bases, there was a span of 11 bases. The CDR3 sequence: CSARDGGWADTQYF. In DNA form, the CDR3 reads TGCAGTGCTAGAGATGGGGGGTGGGCAGATACGCAGTATTTT.

This clonotype was observed a few times. V is TRBV29-1 and J is TRBJ2-7, with TRBD1 matching 7 bases. The CDR3 consists of 14 residues. Germline V lookup: CDR1 SQVTM, CDR2 ANQGSEA. V was pared by 6 bases and J by 2 bases, with 10 bases of the junction left unmatched. CDR3 protein: CSVEVRQGAYEQYF. The CDR3 region has the DNA TGCAGCGTAGAGGTCAGACAGGGCGCCTACGAGCAGTACTTC.

The chain combines TRBV7-9 with TRBJ2-3, with D uncertain. This CDR3 contains 14 residues. CDR1 SEHNR and CDR2 FQNEAQ come from the germline V gene (reference sequence). Trimming pared 5 bases from V and 4 bases from J, leaving 13 bases between. This CDR3 is CASSTLPYPDTQYF. The CDR3 region has the DNA TGTGCCAGCAGCACACTTCCATACCCAGATACGCAGTATTTT.

This sequence joins TRBV5-5 and TRBJ1-1, with 9 bases aligning to TRBD1. V was clipped by 0 bases and J by 4 bases; unmatched bases: 4. Germline CDR1 and CDR2: SGHKS and YYEKEE (reference sequence). This CDR3 has 15 amino acids. The CDR3 DNA reads TGTGCCAGCAGCTTGGCCGGGACAGGGAGCACTGAAGCTTTCTTT. This translates into CASSLAGTGSTEAFF.

This chain joins TRBV5-5 and TRBJ2-1; 10 bases agree with TRBD1. V lost 4 bases and J lost 4; bases outside the gene matches: 5. The CDR3 extends over 15 amino acids. Germline loops: CDR1 SGHKS, CDR2 YYEKEE (reference sequence). CDR3 sequence (DNA): TGTGCCAGCAGCCAGACAGGGGGCCCGTACAATGAGCAGTTCTTC. Its translation: CASSQTGGPYNEQFF.

The V call is TRBV7-9, the J call TRBJ2-5; no firm D call. Per the germline V gene, CDR1 is SEHNR and CDR2 is FQNEAQ (reference sequence). With 5 bases removed from V and 2 bases from J, the gap between germline ends came to 12 bases. CDR3 length equals 14 residues. The CDR3 nucleotides are TGTGCCAGCAGCCCGTGGTACAGTCAAGAGACCCAGTACTTC. Translation gives CASSPWYSQETQYF.

This clonotype was seen more than once but under ten times. This chain joins TRBV12-3 or TRBV12-4 and TRBJ2-3; TRBD2 matches at 12 bases. The CDR3 is made up of 15 amino acids. With V trimmed by 5 bases and J by 4 bases, 4 bases remained unmatched. CDR3 in DNA: TGTGCCAGCAGTGGACTAGCGGGAAGGTCAGATACGCAGTATTTT. Translating it yields CASSGLAGRSDTQYF.

This clonotype was counted a few times. The V gene is TRBV14, the J gene TRBJ2-1, with TRBD2 identical over 8 bases. The CDR3 spans 14 residues. Per the germline V gene, CDR1 is SGHDN and CDR2 is FVKESK. Trimming at V came to 4 bases and at J to 9 bases, leaving 8 bases not matched to a gene. CDR3 amino acids: CASSPRIGTSEQFF. The CDR3 bases are TGTGCCAGCAGCCCTAGGATTGGGACTAGTGAGCAGTTCTTC.

V and J are TRBV29-1 and TRBJ2-3; 8 bases agree with TRBD1. V shed 4 bases, J shed 7 bases, and the junction held 7 bases outside the gene matches. Germline CDR1 SQVTM, CDR2 ANQGSEA. The CDR3 is 13 residues long. The CDR3 sequence: CSVVPGQANTQYF. Written as DNA, the CDR3 is TGCAGCGTTGTTCCGGGACAGGCTAATACGCAGTATTTT.

V and J are TRBV12-3 or TRBV12-4 and TRBJ1-1; 9 nucleotides align to TRBD1. The CDR3 runs 16 residues. Trimming took 5 bases from V and 4 from J; bases not matched to a gene: 11. The CDR3 region is CASSPREDRGPTEAFF. CDR3 sequence (DNA): TGTGCCAGCAGTCCTAGGGAGGACAGGGGTCCCACTGAAGCTTTCTTT.

The sample holds a few counts of this clonotype. The genes are TRBV7-9 and TRBJ2-1; D is possibly TRBD2 (6 bases). The CDR3 has 16 amino acids. Per the germline V gene, CDR1 is SEHNR and CDR2 is FQNEAQ (reference sequence). Trimming took 1 base from V and 4 from J, leaving 14 bases between them. CDR3 DNA: TGTGCCAGCAGCTTAGGCGGTGGGAGGATTTACAATGAGCAGTTCTTC. Encoded protein: CASSLGGGRIYNEQFF.

The rearrangement uses TRBV10-3 and TRBJ1-1, with D perhaps TRBD1 (6 bases). The CDR3 contains 13 residues. V was pared by 10 bases and J by 3 bases, with 15 bases between. Germline CDR1 is ENHRY and CDR2 is SYGVKD. The CDR3 bases are TGTGCCAGCCGATGGGGGGGCGACACTGAAGCTTTCTTT. It yields the protein CASRWGGDTEAFF.

This clonotype was counted only a few times. The rearrangement joins TRBV20-1 to TRBJ2-1; maybe TRBD1 (6 bases). CDR1 and CDR2 from the germline V gene are DFQATT and SNEGSKA (reference sequence). The CDR3 has 15 residues. The V and J ends lost 0 bases and 4 bases respectively, with 13 bases between them. The DNA for the CDR3 is TGCAGTGCTAGAGATGACGGGACACCTTACAATGAGCAGTTCTTC. Translating gives CSARDDGTPYNEQFF.

This clonotype was recorded at least ten times. The V call is TRBV5-1, the J call TRBJ2-5; no clear D. Germline loops: CDR1 SGHRS, CDR2 YFSETQ. This CDR3 is 16 amino acids long. Trimming took off 0 bases at V and 2 bases at J, with 14 bases between the two ends. CDR3: CASSLARLGRQETQYF. The CDR3 DNA is TGCGCCAGCAGCTTGGCTCGGCTTGGGCGACAAGAGACCCAGTACTTC.

V gene TRBV12-3 or TRBV12-4 combines with J gene TRBJ2-5; perhaps D is TRBD1 or TRBD2 (5 bases each). The CDR3 is 14 residues long. With 4 bases removed from V and 4 bases from J, the gap between germline ends came to 13 bases. The CDR3 protein is CASSWTGLGETQYF. The CDR3, as DNA: TGTGCCAGCAGTTGGACGGGGCTGGGAGAGACCCAGTACTTC.

The chain uses TRBV12-3 or TRBV12-4 and TRBJ2-7; 8 positions agree with TRBD1. The CDR3 is 14 residues long. Trimming at V came to 6 bases and at J to 3 bases, leaving 7 bases not matched to a gene. CDR3 region: CASRRPGQDYEQYF. For the CDR3, the DNA is TGTGCCAGCAGGCGACCGGGACAGGACTACGAGCAGTACTTC.